This entry lists 4 T cell receptor beta chains sequenced from one sample in a study of blood T cell repertoires in COVID-19. TCRdb's copy holds only in-frame clones and misses some; the assay was immunoSEQ multiplex PCR. The profile shows approximately 82,000 clones, 83% of them singletons. The sequenced sample was peripheral blood. These TCRs come from a woman between 55 and 75 years old with acute or convalescent COVID-19.

The chain combines TRBV19 with TRBJ2-4, with TRBD2 matching over 7 bases. CDR1 is LNHDA, CDR2 SQIVND, per germline (reference sequence). V gave up 8 bases and J gave up 4 bases; unmatched junction bases: 8. The CDR3 has 14 residues. CDR3 nucleotides: TGTGCCAGTTCTGGGGGAGCGGGGAAAAACATTCAGTACTTC. It specifies CASSGGAGKNIQYF.

The chain employs TRBV9 and TRBJ1-2; D uncertain. The CDR3 is made up of 15 amino acids. The V end lost 2 bases, the J end lost 4 bases, and 15 bases lay between the germline ends. Per the germline V gene, CDR1 is SGDLS and CDR2 is YYNGEE. CDR3 DNA: TGTGCCAGCAGCGTCGAAGGAAGAGGTGGCTATGGCTACACCTTC. This sequence encodes CASSVEGRGGYGYTF.

The chain employs TRBV10-3 and TRBJ1-6; TRBD1 is a possible D gene (5 bases). V was clipped by 0 bases and J by 7 bases, with 13 bases between them. Germline loops: CDR1 ENHRY, CDR2 SYGVKD. The CDR3 spans 16 residues. In DNA, the CDR3 is TGTGCCATCAGTGAGTCGATTGGGGGGGGAAATTCACCCCTCCACTTT. The encoded protein is CAISESIGGGNSPLHF.

The chain combines TRBV24-1 with TRBJ2-7, with D tentatively TRBD2 (5 bases). The V end was cut by 0 bases, the J end by 3 bases, with 11 bases between. This CDR3 spans 15 amino acids. Germline CDR1 reads KGHDR; CDR2 reads SFDVKD. The CDR3 sequence: CATSDLSEAGYEQYF. The CDR3 bases are TGTGCCACCAGTGATTTGTCCGAGGCGGGCTACGAGCAGTACTTC.